Shown below are 11 T cell receptor beta chains from a single sample sequenced in a study of blood T cell repertoires in COVID-19. Sequencing was performed with immunoSEQ multiplex PCR; in TCRdb, only in-frame clones are kept and a portion is missing. This table has about 160,000 clones, 75% to 90% appearing once. Specimen: peripheral blood. The receptor source for this set is a man in his sixties or seventies with acute or convalescent COVID-19.

The V gene is TRBV11-2, the J gene TRBJ2-7, with 8 bases identical to TRBD2. Germline CDR1 SGHAT, CDR2 FQNNGV. The J segment lost 6 bases and the V segment lost 2 bases, leaving 9 bases of the junction unmatched. CDR3 length: 15 residues. CDR3 loop: CASSLPQVAGPEQYF. The CDR3 DNA reads as TGTGCCAGCAGCTTACCTCAGGTAGCGGGGCCCGAGCAGTACTTC.

The chain recombines TRBV27 with TRBJ2-7; 9 nucleotides agree with TRBD2. CDR3 size: 17 residues. Per the germline V gene, CDR1 is MNHEY and CDR2 is SMNVEV (reference sequence). After removal of 5 bases from V and 3 bases from J, the junction contained 14 bases not matched to a gene. CDR3: CASSPRGRSGRFYEQYF. The CDR3 DNA follows: TGTGCCAGCAGTCCCCGAGGGAGGAGCGGGAGGTTCTACGAGCAGTACTTC.

The genes are TRBV11-3 and TRBJ2-5, with a possible D match to TRBD2 (6 bases). V lost 7 bases and J lost 4, with 13 bases in between. The germline V gene has CDR1 SGHNT and CDR2 YENEEA. The CDR3 consists of 13 residues. CDR3 loop: CASTPLGGETQYF. CDR3 DNA: TGTGCCAGCACCCCATTGGGGGGAGAGACCCAGTACTTC.

The J gene is TRBJ1-6, the V gene TRBV28; TRBD1 might be the D (6 bases). The CDR3 is 17 residues long. Trimming cost V 4 bases and J 7 bases, with 20 bases left between them. Germline CDR1 MDHEN, CDR2 SYDVKM. The CDR3: CASSSPQGRGTNSPLHF. For the CDR3, the DNA is TGTGCCAGCAGTTCTCCTCAGGGGAGAGGGACGAATTCACCCCTCCACTTT.

The chain has TRBV15 and TRBJ2-5; perhaps TRBD1 as D (5 bases). Germline V gene lookup returns CDR1 LNHNV and CDR2 YYDKDF (reference sequence). V was pared by 2 bases and J by 1 base, with 20 bases between. CDR3 size: 18 residues. The CDR3 region is CATSRWGVQGVSQETQYF. The CDR3 DNA sequence: TGTGCCACCAGCAGATGGGGTGTCCAGGGTGTGTCCCAAGAGACCCAGTACTTC. Combining the CDR3 with reference TRBV15 and TRBJ2-5 gives the whole variable domain DAMVIQNPRYQVTQFGKPVTLSCSQTLNHNVMYWYQQKSSQAPKLLFHYYDKDFNNEADTPDNFQSRRPNTSFCFLDIRSPGLGDTAMYLCATSRWGVQGVSQETQYFGPGTRLLVL.

The chain has TRBV2 and TRBJ1-5; possible D gene TRBD1, 6 bases. V dropped 6 bases and J dropped 7 bases, with 16 bases sitting between them. The CDR3 totals 14 residues. Germline values: CDR1 SNHLY, CDR2 FYNNEI. CDR3 sequence: CASRVQGGEQPQHF. The CDR3 bases are TGTGCCAGCAGGGTACAGGGTGGAGAACAGCCCCAGCATTTT.

The chain joins TRBV11-2 to TRBJ1-2, with a possible D match to TRBD1 (5 bases). Germline assignment: CDR1 SGHAT and CDR2 FQNNGV. The CDR3 is made up of 13 amino acids. Trimming stripped 1 base from V and 8 bases from J, with 11 bases between. The chain's CDR3 is CASSLVGSGGYTF. The DNA of the CDR3 is TGTGCCAGCAGCTTAGTGGGGTCAGGGGGCTACACCTTC.

This sequence joins TRBV27 and TRBJ1-1; perhaps TRBD1 as D (5 bases). Germline values: CDR1 MNHEY, CDR2 SMNVEV (reference sequence). The CDR3 runs to 14 residues. V lost 5 bases and J lost 4, with 14 bases in between. The CDR3 reads CASSPRGGGTEAFF. CDR3 in DNA: TGTGCCAGCAGTCCGCGCGGCGGGGGCACTGAAGCTTTCTTT.

This chain joins TRBV5-1 and TRBJ2-3, with 11 bases lining up with TRBD2. The CDR3 spans 17 residues. The trim removed 2 bases at V and 3 bases at J, leaving 8 bases unmatched. Looked up from germline, CDR1 is SGHRS and CDR2 is YFSETQ. CDR3: CASSFTFTSGGTDTQYF. The CDR3, as DNA: TGCGCCAGCAGCTTTACTTTCACTAGCGGGGGAACAGATACGCAGTATTTT.

This rearrangement joins TRBV28 to TRBJ2-7; 9 nucleotides align to TRBD2. Unmatched junction bases numbered 4, after V lost 5 bases and J lost 2 bases. Germline CDR1 and CDR2: MDHEN and SYDVKM. The length of the CDR3 is 14 residues. CDR3 in amino acids: CASSPGTSTYEQYF. CDR3 bases: TGTGCCAGCAGTCCCGGGACTAGCACCTACGAGCAGTACTTC.

V is TRBV19 and J is TRBJ1-2; maybe TRBD1 (6 bases). Trimming pared 0 bases from V and 6 bases from J, leaving 20 bases between. This CDR3 has 17 residues. Germline loops: CDR1 LNHDA, CDR2 SQIVND (reference sequence). CDR3 in amino acids: CASSIDLSRGSRNGYTF. CDR3 nucleotides: TGTGCCAGTAGTATAGATCTCAGTAGGGGGTCGAGAAATGGCTACACCTTC.